What follows is one TCR beta chain and its context. The data derive from a study of OX40 agonist ivuxolimab in advanced cancers. Study summary: The study reported partial responses in three patients: one hepatocellular carcinoma, two cutaneous melanoma.

Sequenced by immunoSEQ multiplex PCR; TCRdb stores in-frame clones only, minus some. This sample carries around 69,000 clones, over 75% of them seen once, and the ten largest clones take 6.5%. Sequencing was performed on CD4+ or CD8+ T cells sorted from blood, taken in a trial of the OX40 agonist ivuxolimab. The clonotype was recovered from an adult with an advanced solid tumor such as melanoma, head and neck, liver or kidney cancer.

DNA of the CDR3: TGTGCCAGCAGCTTAGTCGAAGGGGGTCGGAAGACCCAGTACTTC. Translating it yields CASSLVEGGRKTQYF. The V and J genes are TRBV7-9 and TRBJ2-5; perhaps TRBD1 as D (6 bases). Trimming stripped 1 base from V and 6 bases from J, with 15 bases between. CDR3 length: 15 amino acids. The germline CDR1 and CDR2 sequences are SEHNR and FQNEAQ (reference sequence).